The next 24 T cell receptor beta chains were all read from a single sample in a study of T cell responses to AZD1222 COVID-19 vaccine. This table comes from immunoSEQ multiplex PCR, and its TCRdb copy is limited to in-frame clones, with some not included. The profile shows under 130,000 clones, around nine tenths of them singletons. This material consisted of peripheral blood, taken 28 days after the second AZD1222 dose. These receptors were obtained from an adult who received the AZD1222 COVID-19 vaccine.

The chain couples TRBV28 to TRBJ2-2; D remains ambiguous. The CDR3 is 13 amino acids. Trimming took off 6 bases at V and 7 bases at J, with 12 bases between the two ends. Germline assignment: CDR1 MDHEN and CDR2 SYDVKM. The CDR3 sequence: CASSLATDGELFF. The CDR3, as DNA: TGTGCCAGCAGCCTGGCAACCGACGGGGAGCTGTTTTTT.

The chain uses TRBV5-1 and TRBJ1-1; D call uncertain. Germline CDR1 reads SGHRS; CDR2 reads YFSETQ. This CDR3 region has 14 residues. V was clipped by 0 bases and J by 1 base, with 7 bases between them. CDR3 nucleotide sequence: TGCGCCAGCAGCTTGGGTGTGGGGAACACTGAAGCTTTCTTT. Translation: CASSLGVGNTEAFF.

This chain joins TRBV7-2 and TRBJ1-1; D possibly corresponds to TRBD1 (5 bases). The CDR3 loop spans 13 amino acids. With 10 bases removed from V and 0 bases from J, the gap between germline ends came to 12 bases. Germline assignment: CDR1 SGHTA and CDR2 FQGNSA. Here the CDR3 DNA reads TGTGCCACAATAGGGGTTATGAACACTGAAGCTTTCTTT. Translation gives CATIGVMNTEAFF.

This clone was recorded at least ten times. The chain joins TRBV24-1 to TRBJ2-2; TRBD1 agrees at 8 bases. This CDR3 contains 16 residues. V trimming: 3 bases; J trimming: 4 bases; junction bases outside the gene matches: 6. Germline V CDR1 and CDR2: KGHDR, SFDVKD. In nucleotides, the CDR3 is TGTGCCACCAGTGATCCCGGACAGGGTGGCACCGGGGAGCTGTTTTTT. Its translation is CATSDPGQGGTGELFF.

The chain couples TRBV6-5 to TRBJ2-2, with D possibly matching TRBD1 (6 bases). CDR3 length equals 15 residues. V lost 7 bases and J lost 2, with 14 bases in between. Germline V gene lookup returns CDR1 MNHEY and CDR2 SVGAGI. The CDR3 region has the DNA TGTGCCAGCACCAGGGGTTGGGAAAACACCGGGGAGCTGTTTTTT. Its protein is CASTRGWENTGELFF.

In DNA, the CDR3 is TGTGCCAGCAGCTCCAGGGGCAATGGAAACACCATATATTTT. It translates to CASSSRGNGNTIYF. The chain employs TRBV11-2 and TRBJ1-3, with D perhaps TRBD1 (6 bases). Trimming pared 4 bases from V and 3 bases from J, leaving 10 bases between. This CDR3 has 14 amino acids. Germline V gene sequence: CDR1 SGHAT, CDR2 FQNNGV.

CDR3 protein: CASSLTGGFYNEQFF. The CDR3 bases are TGTGCCAGCAGCCTGACAGGGGGCTTCTACAATGAGCAGTTCTTC. The V gene is TRBV7-2, the J gene TRBJ2-1; 10 bases map to TRBD1. The germline CDR1 and CDR2 sequences are SGHTA and FQGNSA. There are 15 residues in the CDR3. V was clipped by 5 bases and J by 3 bases; unmatched bases: 4. Using reference TRBV7-2 and TRBJ2-1 for the parts outside the CDR3, the full variable domain is GAGVSQSPSNKVTEKGKDVELRCDPISGHTALYWYRQSLGQGLEFLIYFQGNSAPDKSGLPSDRFSAERTGGSVSTLTIQRTQQEDSAVYLCASSLTGGFYNEQFFGPGTRLTVL.

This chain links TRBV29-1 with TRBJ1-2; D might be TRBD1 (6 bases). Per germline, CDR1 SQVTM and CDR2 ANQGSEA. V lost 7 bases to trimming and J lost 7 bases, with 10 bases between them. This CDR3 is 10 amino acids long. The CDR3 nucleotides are TGCAGCGCCAAGACAGGTGGCTACACCTTC. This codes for CSAKTGGYTF.

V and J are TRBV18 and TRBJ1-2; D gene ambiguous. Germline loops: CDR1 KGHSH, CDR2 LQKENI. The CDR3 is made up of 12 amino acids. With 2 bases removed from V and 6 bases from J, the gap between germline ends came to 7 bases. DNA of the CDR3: TGTGCCAGCTCACCAGAACGAGATGGCTACACCTTC. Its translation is CASSPERDGYTF.

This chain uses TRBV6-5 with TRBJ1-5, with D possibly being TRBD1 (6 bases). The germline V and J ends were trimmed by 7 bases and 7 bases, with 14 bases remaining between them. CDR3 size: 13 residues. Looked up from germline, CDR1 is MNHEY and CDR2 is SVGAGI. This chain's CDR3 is CASKGRGQQPQHF. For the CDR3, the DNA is TGTGCCAGCAAGGGGAGAGGACAGCAGCCCCAGCATTTT.

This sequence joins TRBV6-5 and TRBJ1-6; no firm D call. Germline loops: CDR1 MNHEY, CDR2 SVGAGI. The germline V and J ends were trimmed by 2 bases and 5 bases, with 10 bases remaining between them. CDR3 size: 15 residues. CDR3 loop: CASSYTDLNNSPLHF. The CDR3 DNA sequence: TGTGCCAGCAGTTACACGGATTTAAATAATTCACCCCTCCACTTT.

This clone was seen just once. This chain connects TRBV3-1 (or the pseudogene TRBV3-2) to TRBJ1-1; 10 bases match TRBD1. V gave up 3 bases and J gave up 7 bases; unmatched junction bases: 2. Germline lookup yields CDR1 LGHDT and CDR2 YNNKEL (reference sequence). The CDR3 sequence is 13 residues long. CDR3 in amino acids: CASSHGQGVEAFF. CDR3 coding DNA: TGTGCCAGCAGCCATGGACAGGGGGTTGAAGCTTTCTTT.

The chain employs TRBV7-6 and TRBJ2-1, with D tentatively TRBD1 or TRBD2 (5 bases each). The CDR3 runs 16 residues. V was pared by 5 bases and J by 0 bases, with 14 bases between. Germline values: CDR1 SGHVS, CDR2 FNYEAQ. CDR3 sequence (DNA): TGTGCCAGCAGCCTGGGGGAGCCGAGCTCCTACAATGAGCAGTTCTTC. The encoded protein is CASSLGEPSSYNEQFF.

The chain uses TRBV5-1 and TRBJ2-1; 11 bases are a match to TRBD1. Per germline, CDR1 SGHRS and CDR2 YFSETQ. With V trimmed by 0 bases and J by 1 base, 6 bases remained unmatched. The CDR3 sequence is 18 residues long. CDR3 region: CASSLALGTGGSYNEQFF. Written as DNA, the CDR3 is TGCGCCAGCAGCTTGGCCTTAGGGACAGGGGGGTCCTACAATGAGCAGTTCTTC.

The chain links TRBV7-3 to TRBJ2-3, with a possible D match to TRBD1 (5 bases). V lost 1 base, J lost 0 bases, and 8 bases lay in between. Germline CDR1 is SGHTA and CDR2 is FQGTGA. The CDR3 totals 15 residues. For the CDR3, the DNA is TGTGCCAGCAGCTTAAGGGGCGGCAGCACAGATACGCAGTATTTT. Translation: CASSLRGGSTDTQYF.

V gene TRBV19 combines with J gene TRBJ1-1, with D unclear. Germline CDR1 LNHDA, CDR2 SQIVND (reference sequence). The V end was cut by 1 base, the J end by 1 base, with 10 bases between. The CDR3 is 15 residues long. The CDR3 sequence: CASSIGSDSNTEAFF. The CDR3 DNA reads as TGTGCCAGTAGTATAGGTTCAGATTCGAACACTGAAGCTTTCTTT.

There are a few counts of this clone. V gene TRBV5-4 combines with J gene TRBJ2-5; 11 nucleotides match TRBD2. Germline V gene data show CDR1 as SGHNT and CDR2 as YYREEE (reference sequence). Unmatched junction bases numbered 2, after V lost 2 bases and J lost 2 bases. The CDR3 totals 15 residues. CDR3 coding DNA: TGTGCCAGCAGCTTAAGACTAGCGGGGCAAGAGACCCAGTACTTC. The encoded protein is CASSLRLAGQETQYF.

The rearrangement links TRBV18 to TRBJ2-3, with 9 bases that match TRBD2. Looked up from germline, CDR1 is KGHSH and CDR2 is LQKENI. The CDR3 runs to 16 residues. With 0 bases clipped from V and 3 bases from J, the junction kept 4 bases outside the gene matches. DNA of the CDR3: TGTGCCAGCTCACCACCGCTAGCGGGACGGACAGATACGCAGTATTTT. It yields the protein CASSPPLAGRTDTQYF.

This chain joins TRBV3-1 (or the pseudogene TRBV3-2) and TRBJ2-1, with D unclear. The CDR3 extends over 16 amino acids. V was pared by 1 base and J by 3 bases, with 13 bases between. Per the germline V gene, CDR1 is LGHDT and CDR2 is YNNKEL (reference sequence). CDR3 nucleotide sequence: TGTGCCAGCAGCCAAGTTATTAAGAGTCTCTACAATGAGCAGTTCTTC. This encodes CASSQVIKSLYNEQFF.

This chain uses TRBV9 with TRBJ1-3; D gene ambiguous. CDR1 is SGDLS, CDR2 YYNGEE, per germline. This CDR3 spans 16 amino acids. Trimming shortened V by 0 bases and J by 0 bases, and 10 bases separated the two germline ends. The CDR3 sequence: CASSVGGSYSGNTIYF. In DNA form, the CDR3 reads TGTGCCAGCAGCGTAGGGGGATCTTACTCTGGAAACACCATATATTTT.

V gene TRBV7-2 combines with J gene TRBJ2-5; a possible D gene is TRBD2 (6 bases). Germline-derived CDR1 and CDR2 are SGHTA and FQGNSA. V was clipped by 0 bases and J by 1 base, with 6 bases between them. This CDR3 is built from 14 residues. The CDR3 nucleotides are TGTGCCAGCAGCTTAGCTAGCGGCCAAGAGACCCAGTACTTC. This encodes CASSLASGQETQYF.

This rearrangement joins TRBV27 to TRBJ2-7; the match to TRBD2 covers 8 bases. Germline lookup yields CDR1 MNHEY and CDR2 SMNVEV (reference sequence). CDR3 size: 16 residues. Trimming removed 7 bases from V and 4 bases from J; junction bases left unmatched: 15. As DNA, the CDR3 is TGTGCCAGCAAATATATTAGCGGGACCTGGGAGTACGAGCAGTACTTC. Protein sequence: CASKYISGTWEYEQYF.

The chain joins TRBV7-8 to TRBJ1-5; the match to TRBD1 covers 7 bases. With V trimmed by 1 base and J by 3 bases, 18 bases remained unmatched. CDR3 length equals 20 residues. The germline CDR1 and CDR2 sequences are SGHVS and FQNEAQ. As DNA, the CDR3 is TGTGCCAGCAGCTTAGAGAGGCAGGGCGCGGGACAGCCCTACAATCAGCCCCAGCATTTT. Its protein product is CASSLERQGAGQPYNQPQHF.

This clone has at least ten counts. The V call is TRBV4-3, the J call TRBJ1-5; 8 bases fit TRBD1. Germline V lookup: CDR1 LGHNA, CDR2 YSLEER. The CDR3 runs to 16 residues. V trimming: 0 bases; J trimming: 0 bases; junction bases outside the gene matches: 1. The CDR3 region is CASSQDRGHSNQPQHF. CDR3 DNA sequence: TGCGCCAGCAGCCAAGACAGGGGGCATAGCAATCAGCCCCAGCATTTT.